What follows is one T cell receptor beta chain and its context. Authors' methods: Scientists estimated how many nucleated cells there were by amplifying reference gene primers. Here immunoSEQ multiplex PCR was the method, and the copy in TCRdb shows in-frame clones only, minus some. The V and J calls and the clone size are those of that table, but D and trimming were determined from the DNA. Of 300,000 to 400,000 clones listed, approximately 87% were seen once; the top ten hold 7.8%. Trimming took 5 bases from V and 4 from J; bases not matched to a gene: 9. CDR1 SEHNR and CDR2 FQNEAQ come from the germline V gene (reference sequence). The CDR3 sequence is 16 residues long. This sample is part of a study of blood T cell repertoires in COVID-19. Study information: From the United States, Italy and Spain came samples of acute and convalescent COVID-19.

The origin of this receptor is a woman in her fifties or sixties who had recovered from COVID-19. The source material was peripheral blood. The chain joins TRBV7-9 to TRBJ2-5, with 11 bases that match TRBD2. The CDR3 protein is CASSLPLAGAGETQYF. The DNA of the CDR3 is TGTGCCAGCAGCCTACCACTAGCGGGAGCCGGAGAGACCCAGTACTTC.